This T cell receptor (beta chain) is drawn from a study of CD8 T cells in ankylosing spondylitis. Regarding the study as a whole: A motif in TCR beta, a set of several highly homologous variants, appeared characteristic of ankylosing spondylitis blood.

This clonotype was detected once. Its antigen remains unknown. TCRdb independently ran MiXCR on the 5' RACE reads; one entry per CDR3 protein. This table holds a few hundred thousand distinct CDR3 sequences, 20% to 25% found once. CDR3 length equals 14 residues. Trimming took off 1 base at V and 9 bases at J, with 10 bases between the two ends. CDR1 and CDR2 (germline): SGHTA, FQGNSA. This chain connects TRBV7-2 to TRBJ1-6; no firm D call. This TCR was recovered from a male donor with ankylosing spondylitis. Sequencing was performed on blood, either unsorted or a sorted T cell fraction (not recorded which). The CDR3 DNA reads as TGTGCCAGCAGCTTAGGCCGGGGTGGTTCACCCCTCCACTTT. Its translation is CASSLGRGGSPLHF.